The entry below describes one TCR beta chain. V lost 5 bases to trimming and J lost 8 bases, with 10 bases between them. CDR1 and CDR2 (germline): SGHKS, YYEKEE (reference sequence). This CDR3 spans 11 amino acids. This specimen belongs to a study of blood T cell repertoires in COVID-19. Clones were sequenced by immunoSEQ multiplex PCR, and TCRdb holds only the in-frame ones, with some missing. The sample lists 250,000 to 350,000 clones, approximately 84% occurring once. The chain employs TRBV5-5 and TRBJ1-1; D gene unclear. The sequenced sample was peripheral blood. The TCR comes from a human donor with COVID-19, enrolled during active disease. The donor label of this sample is uncertain. The CDR3 here is CASREAHEAFF. The CDR3 DNA reads TGTGCCAGCAGGGAGGCCCACGAAGCTTTCTTT.